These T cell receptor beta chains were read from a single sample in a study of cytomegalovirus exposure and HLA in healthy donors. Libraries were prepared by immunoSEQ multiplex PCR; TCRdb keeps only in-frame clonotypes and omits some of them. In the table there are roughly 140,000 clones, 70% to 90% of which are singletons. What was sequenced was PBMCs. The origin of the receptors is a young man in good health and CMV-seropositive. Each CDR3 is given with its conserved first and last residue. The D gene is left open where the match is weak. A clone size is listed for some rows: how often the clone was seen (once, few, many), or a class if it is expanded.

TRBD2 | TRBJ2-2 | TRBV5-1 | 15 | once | TGCGCCAGCGGGCTAGCGGGAGAAGGGACCGGGGAGCTGTTTTTT | CASGLAGEGTGELFF
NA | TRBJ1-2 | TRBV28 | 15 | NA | TGTGCCAGCAAACCCCGCGACAGGCCCCTCTATGGCTACACCTTC | CASKPRDRPLYGYTF
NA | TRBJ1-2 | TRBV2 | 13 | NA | TGTGCCAGCAGTGACAGGGGCGCCTATGGCTACACCTTC | CASSDRGAYGYTF
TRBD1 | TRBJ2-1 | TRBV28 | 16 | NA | TGTGCCAGCAGTCCGACAGGGACGAGCTCCTACAATGAGCAGTTCTTC | CASSPTGTSSYNEQFF
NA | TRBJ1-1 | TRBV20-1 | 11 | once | TGCAGTGCTAGTCAGAACACTGAAGCTTTCTTT | CSASQNTEAFF
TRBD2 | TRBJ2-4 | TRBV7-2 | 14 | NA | TGTGCCAGCAGGAGTAGCGGGAGGGGAAACATTCAGTACTTC | CASRSSGRGNIQYF
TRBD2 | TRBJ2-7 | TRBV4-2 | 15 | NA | TGTGCCAGCAGCCAAGAACGGGACTACTCCTACGAGCAGTACTTC | CASSQERDYSYEQYF
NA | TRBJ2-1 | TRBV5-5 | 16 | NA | TGTGCCAGCAGCTCCGTTCGGAGGGGACTGCAAGATGAGCAGTTCTTC | CASSSVRRGLQDEQFF
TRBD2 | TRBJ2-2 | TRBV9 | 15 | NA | TGTGCCAGCAGCGTAGGTGGGGGGGGCACCGGGGAGCTGTTTTTT | CASSVGGGGTGELFF
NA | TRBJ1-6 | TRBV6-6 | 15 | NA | TGTGCCAGCAGTACTTTAGGGGGTAATAATTCACCCCTCCACTTT | CASSTLGGNNSPLHF